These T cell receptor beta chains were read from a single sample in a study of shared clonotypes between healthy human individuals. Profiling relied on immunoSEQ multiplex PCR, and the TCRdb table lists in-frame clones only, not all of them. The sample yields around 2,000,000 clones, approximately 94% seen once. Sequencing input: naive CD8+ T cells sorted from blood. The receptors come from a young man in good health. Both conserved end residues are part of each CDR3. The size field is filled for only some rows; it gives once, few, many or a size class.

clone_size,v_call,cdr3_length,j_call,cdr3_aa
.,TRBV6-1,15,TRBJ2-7,CAIVEPVGASYEQYF
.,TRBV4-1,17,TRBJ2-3,CASSQELAGGGTDTQYF
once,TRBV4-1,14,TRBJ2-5,CASSQDQGRETQYF
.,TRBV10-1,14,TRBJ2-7,CASSVGLAGDEQYF
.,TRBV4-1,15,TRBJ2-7,CASSHGTGILSEQYF
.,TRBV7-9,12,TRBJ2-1,CASSPPSNEQFF
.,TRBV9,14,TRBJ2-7,CASSVGSASYEQYF
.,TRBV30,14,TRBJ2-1,CAWSPSGSLNEQFF
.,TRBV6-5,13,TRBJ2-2,CASSYQNTGELFF
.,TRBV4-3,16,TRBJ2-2,CASSQDTSGSRGELFF
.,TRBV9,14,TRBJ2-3,CASSLTSGQGAQYF
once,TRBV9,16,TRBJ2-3,CASSVELAGATDTQYF
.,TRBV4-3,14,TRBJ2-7,CASSQGQGANEQYF
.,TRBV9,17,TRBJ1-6,CASSVAGGPWQNSPLHF
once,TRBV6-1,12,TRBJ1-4,CASSPIGEKLFF
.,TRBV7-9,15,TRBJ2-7,CASSPTPAGTYEQYF
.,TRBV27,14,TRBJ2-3,CASSLWGGADTQYF
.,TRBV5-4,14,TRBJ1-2,CASSVNRGPYGYTF
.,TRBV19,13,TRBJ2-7,CASSTGVFYEQYF
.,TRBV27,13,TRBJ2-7,CASSLRRPYEQYF
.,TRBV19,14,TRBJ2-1,CASSPQGLGNEQFF
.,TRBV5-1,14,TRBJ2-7,CASSLAAGGYEQYF
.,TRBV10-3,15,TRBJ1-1,CASIDADRGNTEAFF
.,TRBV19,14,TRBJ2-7,CASSQTLHAYEQYF
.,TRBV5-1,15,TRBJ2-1,CASSLSGGPYNEQFF
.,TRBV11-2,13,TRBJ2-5,CASSLWDKETQYF
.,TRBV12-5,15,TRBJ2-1,CASGLVPSVGDEQFF
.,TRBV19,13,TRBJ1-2,CASSGARYYGYTF
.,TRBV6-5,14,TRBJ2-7,CASSLDRGYYEQYF
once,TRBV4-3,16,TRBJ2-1,CASSLLSGAAYNEQFF
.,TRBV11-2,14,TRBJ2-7,CASSLVGVAYEQYF
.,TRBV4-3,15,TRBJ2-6,CASSQDSSGANVLTF
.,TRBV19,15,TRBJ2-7,CASSMGTGGSYEQYF
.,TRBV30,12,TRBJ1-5,CAWAGLNQPQHF
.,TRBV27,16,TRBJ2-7,CASSSTGGPLGYEQYF
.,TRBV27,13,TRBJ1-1,CASSSQRLTEAFF
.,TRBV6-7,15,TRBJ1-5,CASSFPGQLNQPQHF
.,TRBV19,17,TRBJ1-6,CASAQGDFAQANSPLHF
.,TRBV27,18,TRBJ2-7,CASRTLLAGGVYSYEQYF
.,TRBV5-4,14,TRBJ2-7,CASSYGDAPYEQYF
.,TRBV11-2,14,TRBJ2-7,CASSFGAGGYEQYF
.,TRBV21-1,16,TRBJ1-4,CASSKAQGTTNEKLFF
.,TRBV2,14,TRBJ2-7,CASSDRTGLYEQYF
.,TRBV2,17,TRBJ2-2,CASSDPGTSGGVGELFF
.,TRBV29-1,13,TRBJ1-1,CSVDPLGDTEAFF
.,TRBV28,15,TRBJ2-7,CASSLRAGGPYEQYF
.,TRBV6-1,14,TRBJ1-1,CASQHRGRLTEAFF
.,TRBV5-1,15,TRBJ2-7,CASSFWSVNSYEQYF
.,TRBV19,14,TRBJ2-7,CASSMAGGGYEQYF
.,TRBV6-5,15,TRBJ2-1,CASSIIAGGSDEQFF
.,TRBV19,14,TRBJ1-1,CASTPTGVNTEAFF
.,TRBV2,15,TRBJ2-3,CASSSLAGAGDTQYF
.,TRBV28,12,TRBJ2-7,CASSLEGGEQYF
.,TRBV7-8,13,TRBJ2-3,CASSYSGTDTQYF